This TCR beta chain appears in the sequencing data of a study of T cell responses to AZD1222 COVID-19 vaccine. As for this clone: Its antigen is not known.

Per germline, CDR1 SGHRS and CDR2 YFSETQ. The V segment lost 4 bases and the J segment 4 bases; nucleotides outside the gene matches: 9. The CDR3 totals 16 residues. Broader study findings: White British people made up most donors, females outnumbered males, and clonal diversity was possibly underestimated.

TCRdb keeps only in-frame clones here, not all; method: immunoSEQ multiplex PCR. The sample comprises 80,000 to 100,000 clones, roughly 89% of which are singletons, and around a tenth rests with the top ten. This TCR was sampled from an adult who received the AZD1222 COVID-19 vaccine. The V gene is TRBV5-1, the J gene TRBJ1-3; 9 bases match TRBD1. The material sequenced was peripheral blood, taken 28 days after the second AZD1222 dose. The CDR3 is CASSVGDRAGGNTIYF. CDR3 nucleotides: TGCGCCAGCAGCGTGGGGGACAGGGCAGGAGGAAACACCATATATTTT.